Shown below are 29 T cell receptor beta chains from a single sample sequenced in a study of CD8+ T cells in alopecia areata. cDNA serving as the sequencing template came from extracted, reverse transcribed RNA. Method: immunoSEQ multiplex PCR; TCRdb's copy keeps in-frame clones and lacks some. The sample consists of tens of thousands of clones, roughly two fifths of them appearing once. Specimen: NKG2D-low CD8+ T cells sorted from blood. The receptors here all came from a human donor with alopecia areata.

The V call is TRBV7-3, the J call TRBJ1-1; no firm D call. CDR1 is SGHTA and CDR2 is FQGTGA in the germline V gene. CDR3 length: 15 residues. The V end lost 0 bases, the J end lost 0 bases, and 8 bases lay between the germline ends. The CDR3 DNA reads TGTGCCAGCAGCTTAACGTCGCCAGTGAACACTGAAGCTTTCTTT. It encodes CASSLTSPVNTEAFF.

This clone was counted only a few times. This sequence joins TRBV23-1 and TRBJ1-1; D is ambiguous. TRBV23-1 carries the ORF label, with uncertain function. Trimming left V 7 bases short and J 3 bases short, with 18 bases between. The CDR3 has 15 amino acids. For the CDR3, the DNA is TGCGCCAGCACCCTCCGAGGGTGGAGGGACACTGAAGCTTTCTTT. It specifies CASTLRGWRDTEAFF.

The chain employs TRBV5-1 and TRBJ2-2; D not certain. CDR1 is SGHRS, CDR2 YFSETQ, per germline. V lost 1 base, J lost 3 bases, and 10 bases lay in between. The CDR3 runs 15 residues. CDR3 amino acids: CASSLYGPHTGELFF. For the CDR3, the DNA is TGCGCCAGCAGCTTGTACGGGCCCCACACCGGGGAGCTGTTTTTT.

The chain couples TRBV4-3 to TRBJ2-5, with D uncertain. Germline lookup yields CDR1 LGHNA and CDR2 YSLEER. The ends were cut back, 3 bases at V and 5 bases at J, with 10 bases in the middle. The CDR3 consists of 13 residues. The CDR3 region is CASSQPPQETQYF. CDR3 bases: TGCGCCAGCAGCCAGCCACCCCAGGAGACCCAGTACTTC.

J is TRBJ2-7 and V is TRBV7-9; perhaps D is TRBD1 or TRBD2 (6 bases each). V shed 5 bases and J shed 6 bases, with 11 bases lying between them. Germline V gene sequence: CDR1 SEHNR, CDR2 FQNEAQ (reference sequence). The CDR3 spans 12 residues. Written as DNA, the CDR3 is TGTGCCAGCAGCACAGGGAGGAGCGAGCAGTACTTC. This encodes CASSTGRSEQYF.

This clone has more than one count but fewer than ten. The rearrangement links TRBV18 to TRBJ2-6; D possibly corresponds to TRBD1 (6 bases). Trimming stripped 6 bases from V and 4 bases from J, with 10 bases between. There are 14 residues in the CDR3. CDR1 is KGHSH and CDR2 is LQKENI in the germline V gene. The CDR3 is CASSPGTGANVLTF. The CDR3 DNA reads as TGTGCCAGCTCCCCCGGGACAGGGGCCAACGTCCTGACTTTC.

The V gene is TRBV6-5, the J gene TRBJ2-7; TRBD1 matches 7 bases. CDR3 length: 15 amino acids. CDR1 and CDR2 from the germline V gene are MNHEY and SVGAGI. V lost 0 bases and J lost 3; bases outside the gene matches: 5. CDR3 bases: TGTGCCAGCAGTTACTCGGGGACAGACGACTACGAGCAGTACTTC. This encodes CASSYSGTDDYEQYF.

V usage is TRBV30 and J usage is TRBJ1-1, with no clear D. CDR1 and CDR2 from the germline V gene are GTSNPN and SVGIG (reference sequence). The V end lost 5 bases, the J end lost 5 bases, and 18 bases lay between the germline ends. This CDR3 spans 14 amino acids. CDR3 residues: CAWGPGPSQTEAFF. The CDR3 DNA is TGTGCCTGGGGCCCCGGGCCCAGCCAGACTGAAGCTTTCTTT.

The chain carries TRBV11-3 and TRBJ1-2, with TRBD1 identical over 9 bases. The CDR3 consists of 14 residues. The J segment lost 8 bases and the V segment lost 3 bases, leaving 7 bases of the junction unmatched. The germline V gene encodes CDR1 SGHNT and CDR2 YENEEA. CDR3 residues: CASSFRGTGRGYTF. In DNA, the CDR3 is TGTGCCAGCAGCTTTAGGGGGACAGGGAGAGGCTACACCTTC.

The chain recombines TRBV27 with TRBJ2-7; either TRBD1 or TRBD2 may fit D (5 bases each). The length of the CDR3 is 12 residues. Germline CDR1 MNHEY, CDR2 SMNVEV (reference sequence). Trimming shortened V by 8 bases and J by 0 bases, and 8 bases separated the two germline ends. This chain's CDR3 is CASGDPSYEQYF. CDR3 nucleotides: TGTGCCAGCGGGGACCCCTCCTACGAGCAGTACTTC.

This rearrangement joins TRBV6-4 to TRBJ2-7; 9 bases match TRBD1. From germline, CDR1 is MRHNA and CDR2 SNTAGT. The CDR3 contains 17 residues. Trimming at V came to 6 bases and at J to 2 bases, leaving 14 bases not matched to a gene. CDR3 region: CASSLTVNGTGTYEQYF. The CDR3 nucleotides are TGTGCCAGCAGCCTCACGGTAAACGGGACAGGGACCTACGAGCAGTACTTC.

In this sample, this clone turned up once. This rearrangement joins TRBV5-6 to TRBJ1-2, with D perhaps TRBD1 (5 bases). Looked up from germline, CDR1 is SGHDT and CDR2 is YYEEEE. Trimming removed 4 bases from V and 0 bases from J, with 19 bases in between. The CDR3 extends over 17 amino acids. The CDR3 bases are TGTGCCAGCAGCCTACCCGGGGCAGGTGGGTCTAACTATGGCTACACCTTC. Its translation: CASSLPGAGGSNYGYTF.

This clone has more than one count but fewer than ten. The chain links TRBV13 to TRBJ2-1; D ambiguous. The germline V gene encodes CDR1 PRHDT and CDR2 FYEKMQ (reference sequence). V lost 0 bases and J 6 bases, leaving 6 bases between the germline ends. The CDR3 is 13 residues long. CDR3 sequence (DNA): TGTGCCAGCAGCTTAGGGGTTCTCAATGAGCAGTTCTTC. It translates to CASSLGVLNEQFF.

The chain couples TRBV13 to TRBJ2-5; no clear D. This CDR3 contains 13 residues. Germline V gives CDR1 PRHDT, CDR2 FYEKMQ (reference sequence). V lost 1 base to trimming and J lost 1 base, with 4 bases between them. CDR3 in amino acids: CASSLVGQETQYF. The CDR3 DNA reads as TGTGCCAGCAGCTTAGTGGGCCAAGAGACCCAGTACTTC.

DNA for the CDR3: TGTGCCAGCACCCTAGCGGGGGGGCCCGTCGAGCAGTACTTC. Amino acids: CASTLAGGPVEQYF. The chain uses TRBV28 and TRBJ2-7, with 12 positions matching TRBD2. Trimming removed 7 bases from V and 6 bases from J; junction bases left unmatched: 7. CDR3 size: 14 residues. Germline V gene data show CDR1 as MDHEN and CDR2 as SYDVKM.

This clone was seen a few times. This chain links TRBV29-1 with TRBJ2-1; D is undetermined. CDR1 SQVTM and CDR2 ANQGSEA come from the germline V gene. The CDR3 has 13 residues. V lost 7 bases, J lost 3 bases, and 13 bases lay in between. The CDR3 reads CSASRALYNEQFF. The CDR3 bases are TGCAGCGCGTCGAGAGCTCTCTACAATGAGCAGTTCTTC.

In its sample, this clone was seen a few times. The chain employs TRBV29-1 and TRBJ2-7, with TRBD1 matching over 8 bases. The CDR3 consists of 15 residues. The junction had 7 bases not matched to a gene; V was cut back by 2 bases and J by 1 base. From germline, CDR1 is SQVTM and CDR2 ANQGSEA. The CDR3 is CSVESGQGASYEQYF. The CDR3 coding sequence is TGCAGCGTTGAAAGCGGCCAGGGGGCTTCCTACGAGCAGTACTTC.

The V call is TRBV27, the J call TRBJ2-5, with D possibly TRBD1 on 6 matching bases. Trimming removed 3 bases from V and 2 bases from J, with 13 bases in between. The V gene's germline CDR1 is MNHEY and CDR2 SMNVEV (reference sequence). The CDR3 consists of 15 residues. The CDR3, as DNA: TGTGCCAGCAGTTTTATGTACAGGGCGCAAGAGACCCAGTACTTC. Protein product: CASSFMYRAQETQYF.

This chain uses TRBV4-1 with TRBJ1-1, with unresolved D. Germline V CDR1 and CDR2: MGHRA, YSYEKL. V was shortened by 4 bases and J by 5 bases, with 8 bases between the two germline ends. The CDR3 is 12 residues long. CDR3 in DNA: TGCGCCAGCAGCCCCGGGAGAACTGAAGCTTTCTTT. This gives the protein CASSPGRTEAFF.

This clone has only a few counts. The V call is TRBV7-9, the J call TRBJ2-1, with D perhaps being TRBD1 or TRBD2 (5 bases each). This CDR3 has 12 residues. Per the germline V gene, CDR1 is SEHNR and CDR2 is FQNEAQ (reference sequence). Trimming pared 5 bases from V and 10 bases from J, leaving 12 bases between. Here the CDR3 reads CASSIVWDEQFF. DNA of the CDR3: TGTGCCAGCAGCATCGTCTGGGACGAGCAGTTCTTC.

CDR3 nucleotides: TGTGCCTGGAGTTCCGGCGGGAGCTACAATGAGCAGTTCTTC. Residues: CAWSSGGSYNEQFF. This rearrangement joins TRBV30 to TRBJ2-1, with 7 bases aligning to TRBD2. The germline CDR1 and CDR2 sequences are GTSNPN and SVGIG (reference sequence). The CDR3 sequence is 14 residues long. Unmatched junction bases numbered 4, after V lost 2 bases and J lost 3 bases.

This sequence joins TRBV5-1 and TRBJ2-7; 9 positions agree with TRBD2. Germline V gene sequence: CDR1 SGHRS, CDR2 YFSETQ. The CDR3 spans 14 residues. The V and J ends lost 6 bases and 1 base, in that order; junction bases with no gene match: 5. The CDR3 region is CASTRSGRSYEQYF. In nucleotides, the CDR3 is TGCGCCAGCACGAGGAGCGGGAGGTCCTACGAGCAGTACTTC.

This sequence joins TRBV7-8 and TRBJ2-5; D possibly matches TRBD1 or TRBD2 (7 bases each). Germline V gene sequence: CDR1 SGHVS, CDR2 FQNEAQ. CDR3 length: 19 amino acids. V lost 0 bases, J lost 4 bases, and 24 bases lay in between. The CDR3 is CASSLAWAVQGGARETQYF. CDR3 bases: TGTGCCAGCAGCTTAGCGTGGGCCGTTCAGGGGGGGGCCCGAGAGACCCAGTACTTC. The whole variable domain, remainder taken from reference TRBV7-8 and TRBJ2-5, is GAGVSQSPRYKVAKRGQDVALRCDPISGHVSLFWYQQALGQGPEFLTYFQNEAQLDKSGLPSDRFFAERPEGSVSTLKIQRTQQEDSAVYLCASSLAWAVQGGARETQYFGPGTRLLVL.

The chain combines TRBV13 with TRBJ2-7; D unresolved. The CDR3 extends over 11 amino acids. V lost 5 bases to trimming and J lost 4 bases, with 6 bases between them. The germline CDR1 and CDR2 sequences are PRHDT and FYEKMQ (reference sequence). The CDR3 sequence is CASSLRYEQYF. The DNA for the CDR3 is TGTGCCAGCAGCCTCCGTTACGAGCAGTACTTC. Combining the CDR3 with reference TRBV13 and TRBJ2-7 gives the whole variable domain AAGVIQSPRHLIKEKRETATLKCYPIPRHDTVYWYQQGPGQDPQFLISFYEKMQSDKGSIPDRFSAQQFSDYHSELNMSSLELGDSALYFCASSLRYEQYFGPGTRLTVT.

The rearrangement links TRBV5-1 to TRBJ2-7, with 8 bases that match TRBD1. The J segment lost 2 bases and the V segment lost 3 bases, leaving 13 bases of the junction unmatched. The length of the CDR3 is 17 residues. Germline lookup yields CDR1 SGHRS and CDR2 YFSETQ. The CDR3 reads CASSSTPDRGGPYEQYF. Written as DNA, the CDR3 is TGCGCCAGCAGCTCCACACCAGACAGGGGCGGTCCCTACGAGCAGTACTTC. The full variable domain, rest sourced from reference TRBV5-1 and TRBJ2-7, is KAGVTQTPRYLIKTRGQQVTLSCSPISGHRSVSWYQQTPGQGLQFLFEYFSETQRNKGNFPGRFSGRQFSNSRSEMNVSTLELGDSALYLCASSSTPDRGGPYEQYFGPGTRLTVT.

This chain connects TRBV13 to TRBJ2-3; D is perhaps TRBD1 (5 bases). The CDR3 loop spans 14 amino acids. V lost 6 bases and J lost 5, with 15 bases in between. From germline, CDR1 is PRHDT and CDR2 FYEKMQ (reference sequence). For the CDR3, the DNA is TGTGCCAGCAGTCCGACAGTAATCGGAGATACGCAGTATTTT. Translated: CASSPTVIGDTQYF. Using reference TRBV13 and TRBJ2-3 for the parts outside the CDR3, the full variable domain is AAGVIQSPRHLIKEKRETATLKCYPIPRHDTVYWYQQGPGQDPQFLISFYEKMQSDKGSIPDRFSAQQFSDYHSELNMSSLELGDSALYFCASSPTVIGDTQYFGPGTRLTVL.

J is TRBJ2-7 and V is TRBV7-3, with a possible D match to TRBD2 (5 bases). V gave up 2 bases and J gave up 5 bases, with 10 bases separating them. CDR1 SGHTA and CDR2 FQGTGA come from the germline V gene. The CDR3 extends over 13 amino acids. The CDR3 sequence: CASSLDLGDEQYF. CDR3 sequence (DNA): TGTGCCAGCAGCTTAGATCTCGGGGACGAGCAGTACTTC.

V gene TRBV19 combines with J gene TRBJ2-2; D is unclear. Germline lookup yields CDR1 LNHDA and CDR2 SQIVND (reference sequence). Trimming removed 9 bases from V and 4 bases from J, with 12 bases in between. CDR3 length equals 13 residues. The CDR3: CASSGLATGELFF. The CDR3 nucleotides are TGTGCCAGCAGTGGCCTTGCCACCGGGGAGCTGTTTTTT.

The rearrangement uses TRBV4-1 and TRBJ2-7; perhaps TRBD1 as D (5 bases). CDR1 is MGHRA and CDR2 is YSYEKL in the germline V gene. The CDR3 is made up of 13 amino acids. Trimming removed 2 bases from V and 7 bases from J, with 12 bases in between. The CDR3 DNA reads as TGCGCCAGCAGCCAAACAGGAGAGGTAGAGCAGTACTTC. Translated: CASSQTGEVEQYF.